The 6 T cell receptor beta chains given below trace back to one sample, sequenced in a study of cytomegalovirus exposure and HLA in healthy donors. Use of 60 Vbeta and 13 Jbeta primers characterized the PCR. Only in-frame clones appear in the TCRdb table, and some are missing; sequencing was by immunoSEQ multiplex PCR. The sample includes some 270,000 clones, about nine tenths of them seen just once. The sequencing input was PBMCs. These receptors originate from a girl aged 2-10 years in good health and CMV-seronegative.

The V and J genes are TRBV5-3 and TRBJ1-5, with TRBD1 as a possible D gene (5 bases). TRBV5-3 is an ORF, and what it does is uncertain. The CDR3 covers 15 residues. Trimming left V 4 bases short and J 5 bases short, with 16 bases between. The CDR3: CARSDIDRVYQPQHF. The CDR3 DNA reads as TGTGCCAGAAGCGACATTGACAGAGTTTATCAGCCCCAGCATTTT.

The V gene is TRBV6-6, the J gene TRBJ2-1, with a weak D call TRBD2 (5 bases). This CDR3 is built from 14 residues. In germline, CDR1 is MNHNY, CDR2 SVGAGI (reference sequence). V lost 6 bases to trimming and J lost 6 bases, with 15 bases between them. This CDR3 is CASRSSGNTNEQFF. The CDR3 DNA sequence: TGTGCCAGCAGGTCGAGCGGAAATACCAATGAGCAGTTCTTC.

V is TRBV30 and J is TRBJ2-2; 7 bases map to TRBD1. The CDR3 is made up of 13 amino acids. J was trimmed by 8 bases and V by 3 bases; bases with no gene match: 6. CDR1 and CDR2 (germline): GTSNPN, SVGIG (reference sequence). CDR3 loop: CAWRVPRGGELFF. CDR3 sequence (DNA): TGTGCCTGGAGGGTCCCCAGGGGGGGGGAGCTGTTTTTT.

The gene calls are TRBV11-2 and TRBJ1-2; D not certain. Germline CDR1 SGHAT, CDR2 FQNNGV. The CDR3 consists of 13 residues. Deletions cut 5 bases from V and 7 bases from J, with 14 bases between. The chain's CDR3 is CASSPDRGGGYTF. CDR3 bases: TGTGCCAGCAGCCCCGACCGGGGAGGTGGCTACACCTTC. The entire variable domain, with the rest obtained from reference TRBV11-2 and TRBJ1-2, is as follows: EAGVAQSPRYKIIEKRQSVAFWCNPISGHATLYWYQQILGQGPKLLIQFQNNGVVDDSQLPKDRFSAERLKGVDSTLKIQPAKLEDSAVYLCASSPDRGGGYTFGSGTRLTVV.

This clone was seen more than once but under ten times. The V gene is TRBV28, the J gene TRBJ2-2; D uncertain. Trimming removed 6 bases at V and 6 bases at J, with 11 bases between. The CDR3 extends over 13 amino acids. In germline, CDR1 is MDHEN, CDR2 SYDVKM. The CDR3 sequence: CASSSHHPGELFF. The CDR3 nucleotides read TGTGCCAGCAGCTCACATCATCCCGGGGAGCTGTTTTTT.

The V call is TRBV7-2, the J call TRBJ2-3; no clear D gene. Germline-derived CDR1 and CDR2 are SGHTA and FQGNSA. The CDR3 is made up of 14 amino acids. V was trimmed by 1 base and J by 7 bases, leaving 12 bases between them. The CDR3 protein is CASSLGTALYTQYF. CDR3 nucleotides: TGTGCCAGCAGCTTAGGAACAGCTCTTTATACGCAGTATTTT.